These 32 T cell receptor beta chains share one sample of origin, sequenced in a study of cytomegalovirus exposure and HLA in healthy donors. The study ran its PCR with 60 Vbeta and 13 Jbeta primers. Measured with immunoSEQ multiplex PCR; TCRdb has only the in-frame clones, and not every one. The data hold about 120,000 clones, with about 80% observed a single time. The sample consisted of PBMCs. All receptors derive from a female donor in good health and CMV-seropositive.

The chain combines TRBV7-6 with TRBJ2-5; 9 nucleotides line up with TRBD2. The junction had 15 bases not matched to a gene; V was cut back by 8 bases and J by 5 bases. The CDR3 sequence is 16 residues long. Germline CDR1 is SGHVS and CDR2 is FNYEAQ. CDR3 region: CASGRSQGLARETQYF. CDR3 coding DNA: TGTGCCAGCGGCCGATCTCAAGGACTAGCGAGGGAGACCCAGTACTTC.

V and J are TRBV5-4 and TRBJ2-1, with a tentative D call TRBD2 (7 bases). CDR1 SGHNT and CDR2 YYREEE come from the germline V gene (reference sequence). V was clipped by 0 bases and J by 8 bases, with 18 bases between them. The CDR3 extends over 16 amino acids. This chain's CDR3 is CASSLALAAGADEQFF. The CDR3, as DNA: TGTGCCAGCAGCTTGGCGCTGGCGGCGGGGGCCGATGAGCAGTTCTTC.

V and J are TRBV7-2 and TRBJ1-3; the D is unclear. CDR3 size: 15 residues. Deletions cut 3 bases from V and 0 bases from J, with 9 bases between. CDR1 and CDR2 (germline): SGHTA, FQGNSA. This chain's CDR3 is CASSFRGPSGNTIYF. The CDR3 nucleotides are TGTGCCAGCAGCTTCCGGGGTCCCTCTGGAAACACCATATATTTT. Supplemented by reference TRBV7-2 and TRBJ1-3, the full variable domain reads GAGVSQSPSNKVTEKGKDVELRCDPISGHTALYWYRQSLGQGLEFLIYFQGNSAPDKSGLPSDRFSAERTGGSVSTLTIQRTQQEDSAVYLCASSFRGPSGNTIYFGEGSWLTVV.

The chain uses TRBV5-1 and TRBJ1-6; the D is unclear. Trimming removed 0 bases at V and 8 bases at J, with 15 bases between. The CDR3 runs to 16 residues. Germline V gene lookup returns CDR1 SGHRS and CDR2 YFSETQ. Written as DNA, the CDR3 is TGCGCCAGCAGCTTGGGTGCGGGCAGACCAGATTCACCCCTCCACTTT. This encodes CASSLGAGRPDSPLHF.

The J gene is TRBJ2-7, the V gene TRBV6-5; 8 bases agree with TRBD2. With V trimmed by 2 bases and J by 2 bases, 5 bases remained unmatched. CDR1 is MNHEY and CDR2 is SVGAGI in the germline V gene. The CDR3 has 15 residues. The CDR3 DNA sequence: TGTGCCAGCAGTTACAGGTCGGGGGGGGCCTACGAGCAGTACTTC. Translated: CASSYRSGGAYEQYF.

The chain carries TRBV6-1 and TRBJ1-2; 7 nucleotides line up with TRBD1. V was clipped by 8 bases and J by 6 bases; unmatched bases: 9. The germline V gene encodes CDR1 MNHNS and CDR2 SASEGT. The length of the CDR3 is 13 residues. This CDR3 is CASLELQGNGYTF. The CDR3 DNA follows: TGTGCCAGCCTTGAACTACAGGGGAATGGCTACACCTTC.

This clone was detected once. This sample also contains other DNA sequences that code for the same CDR3. The chain couples TRBV6-5 to TRBJ1-2; TRBD1 aligns across 9 bases. Unmatched junction bases numbered 0, after V lost 0 bases and J lost 4 bases. In germline, CDR1 is MNHEY, CDR2 SVGAGI. CDR3 length: 14 amino acids. The DNA of the CDR3 is TGTGCCAGCAGTTACTCGACAGGGGGCTATGGCTACACCTTC. Amino acids: CASSYSTGGYGYTF.

The chain carries TRBV6-8 and TRBJ2-7; D possibly corresponds to TRBD1 (6 bases). This CDR3 has 15 amino acids. Germline loops: CDR1 MNHGY, CDR2 SAAAGT. Deletions cut 2 bases from V and 1 base from J, with 12 bases between. The CDR3 loop is CASSYPPDSSYEQYF. The DNA for the CDR3 is TGTGCCAGCAGTTACCCGCCGGACAGTTCCTACGAGCAGTACTTC.

This clone was counted a single time. V and J are TRBV6-6 and TRBJ2-3; 7 bases match TRBD1. The CDR3 length is 15 residues. The junction had 6 bases not matched to a gene; V was cut back by 5 bases and J by 1 base. The germline gives CDR1 MNHNY, CDR2 SVGAGI (reference sequence). In DNA, the CDR3 is TGTGCCAGCAGTCCGCCCGGACAGGGCACAGATACGCAGTATTTT. Amino acids: CASSPPGQGTDTQYF.

This sequence joins TRBV6-6 and TRBJ1-1; tentatively, D is TRBD1 (6 bases). The CDR3 length is 14 residues. Germline V gene lookup returns CDR1 MNHNY and CDR2 SVGAGI (reference sequence). V dropped 6 bases and J dropped 1 base, with 12 bases sitting between them. The CDR3 coding sequence is TGTGCCAGCAGATCCCCACAGGGGAACACTGAAGCTTTCTTT. As protein: CASRSPQGNTEAFF.

The CDR3 bases are TGTGCCAGCTCACCGACCGGGGGGGAGACCCAGTACTTC. Residues: CASSPTGGETQYF. The rearrangement uses TRBV18 and TRBJ2-5; 7 bases agree with TRBD2. This CDR3 spans 13 amino acids. The trim removed 3 bases at V and 5 bases at J, leaving 3 bases unmatched. Germline values: CDR1 KGHSH, CDR2 LQKENI.

This chain joins TRBV5-4 and TRBJ2-2, with D possibly being TRBD2 (5 bases). The CDR3 is 15 amino acids. V lost 4 bases and J 0 bases, leaving 10 bases between the germline ends. The germline gives CDR1 SGHNT, CDR2 YYREEE (reference sequence). The CDR3 coding sequence is TGTGCCAGCAGCCCCAAGCGGTCGAACACCGGGGAGCTGTTTTTT. It encodes CASSPKRSNTGELFF.

Here the CDR3 reads CASSPRSRDRQETQYF. In nucleotides, the CDR3 is TGTGCCAGCAGCCCTCGGAGCCGGGACAGACAAGAGACCCAGTACTTC. The chain links TRBV7-2 to TRBJ2-5, with 7 bases aligning to TRBD1. J lost 2 bases, V lost 5 bases, and 11 bases had no gene match. Germline CDR1 reads SGHTA; CDR2 reads FQGNSA. This CDR3 has 16 amino acids.

This clone came up once. The gene calls are TRBV7-3 and TRBJ2-5; 8 bases are a match to TRBD2. The CDR3 spans 14 residues. The V gene's germline CDR1 is SGHTA and CDR2 FQGTGA. The V gene end was trimmed by 6 bases and the J gene end by 3 bases; junction bases not matched to a gene: 6. This CDR3 reads CASSPGGLKETQYF. The CDR3 DNA reads TGTGCCAGCAGTCCGGGGGGGCTTAAAGAGACCCAGTACTTC.

The CDR3 nucleotides are TGTGCCAGCAGCTTGGAACCCGGGACACCCCAGCCCCAGCATTTT. It yields the protein CASSLEPGTPQPQHF. The V call is TRBV5-4, the J call TRBJ1-5; D is perhaps TRBD1 (6 bases). Germline lookup yields CDR1 SGHNT and CDR2 YYREEE (reference sequence). The V end was cut by 0 bases, the J end by 7 bases, with 14 bases between. CDR3 length: 15 amino acids.

This CDR3 reads CASSFGGAFEQETQYF. CDR3 nucleotide sequence: TGTGCCAGCAGCTTTGGGGGCGCCTTTGAACAAGAGACCCAGTACTTC. The J gene is TRBJ2-5, the V gene TRBV7-9; weak D call: TRBD1 (6 bases). The CDR3 length is 16 residues. The V and J ends lost 3 bases and 2 bases respectively, with 16 bases between them. Germline loops: CDR1 SEHNR, CDR2 FQNEAQ (reference sequence).

DNA for the CDR3: TGCGCCAGCAGCTTTGGCGAGACCCAGTACTTC. Protein product: CASSFGETQYF. The chain is built from TRBV4-3 and TRBJ2-5; D is unresolved. Trimming left V 5 bases short and J 5 bases short, with 6 bases between. Germline V CDR1 and CDR2: LGHNA, YSLEER. CDR3 size: 11 residues.

This sequence joins TRBV27 and TRBJ1-5; D unresolved. The CDR3 runs 12 residues. Trimming pared 5 bases from V and 3 bases from J, leaving 5 bases between. Germline V lookup: CDR1 MNHEY, CDR2 SMNVEV (reference sequence). CDR3 DNA sequence: TGTGCCAGCAGTGGGCCCAATCAGCCCCAGCATTTT. The encoded protein is CASSGPNQPQHF.

This chain joins TRBV6-5 and TRBJ1-2; D is perhaps TRBD1 (6 bases). Germline V lookup: CDR1 MNHEY, CDR2 SVGAGI. Trimming cost V 11 bases and J 4 bases, with 14 bases left between them. This CDR3 contains 12 residues. In nucleotides, the CDR3 is TGTGCCGCCAGGGGCGAATTCTATGGCTACACCTTC. Encoded protein: CAARGEFYGYTF.

The chain recombines TRBV7-2 with TRBJ2-5, with a tentative D call TRBD1 (5 bases). Trimming cost V 1 base and J 1 base, with 13 bases left between them. The CDR3 is 16 residues long. Germline loops: CDR1 SGHTA, CDR2 FQGNSA. The CDR3 loop reads CASSLVQGRGQETQYF. The CDR3 nucleotides read TGTGCCAGCAGCTTAGTTCAGGGAAGGGGCCAAGAGACCCAGTACTTC.

This chain joins TRBV6-6 and TRBJ1-2, with D tentatively TRBD1 (5 bases). The CDR3 covers 12 residues. V gave up 0 bases and J gave up 6 bases, with 5 bases separating them. Germline V gene data show CDR1 as MNHNY and CDR2 as SVGAGI (reference sequence). Written as DNA, the CDR3 is TGTGCCAGCAGTTACTCGACAGATGGCTACACCTTC. As protein: CASSYSTDGYTF.

The chain carries TRBV7-3 and TRBJ1-1; TRBD1 matches at 7 bases. This CDR3 region has 14 residues. Germline V CDR1 and CDR2: SGHTA, FQGTGA. The junction had 5 bases not matched to a gene; V was cut back by 5 bases and J by 2 bases. The CDR3 is CASSPGTANTEAFF. The CDR3, as DNA: TGTGCCAGCAGCCCTGGGACAGCCAACACTGAAGCTTTCTTT.

This clone has only one observation. This rearrangement joins TRBV5-1 to TRBJ2-7; 16 nucleotides align to TRBD2. Germline-derived CDR1 and CDR2 are SGHRS and YFSETQ. This CDR3 has 16 residues. J lost 2 bases, V lost 3 bases, and 2 bases had no gene match. CDR3 DNA: TGCGCCAGCAGCTCCGGGACTAGCGGGGGGGCCTACGAGCAGTACTTC. As protein: CASSSGTSGGAYEQYF.

The chain employs TRBV19 and TRBJ1-1; 8 nucleotides align to TRBD1. The V gene's germline CDR1 is LNHDA and CDR2 SQIVND (reference sequence). The CDR3 is 15 residues long. V lost 6 bases, J lost 8 bases, and 14 bases stayed unmatched. The CDR3 coding sequence is TGTGCCAGTAGAGGTATAACAGGGGGAAAGCACGAAGCTTTCTTT. It is translated as CASRGITGGKHEAFF. Full variable domain (rest looked up from reference TRBV19 and TRBJ1-1): DGGITQSPKYLFRKEGQNVTLSCEQNLNHDAMYWYRQDPGQGLRLIYYSQIVNDFQKGDIAEGYSVSREKKESFPLTVTSAQKNPTAFYLCASRGITGGKHEAFFGQGTRLTVV.

This clone was counted once. The chain combines TRBV10-3 with TRBJ2-1; 10 nucleotides match TRBD2. The J segment lost 4 bases and the V segment lost 6 bases, leaving 6 bases of the junction unmatched. Germline V lookup: CDR1 ENHRY, CDR2 SYGVKD. The CDR3 sequence is 15 residues long. The CDR3, as DNA: TGTGCCATCAGGGGCAGCGGGGGGGGTTACAATGAGCAGTTCTTC. Residues: CAIRGSGGGYNEQFF.

This chain links TRBV5-1 with TRBJ1-2, with 10 bases identical to TRBD1. V lost 8 bases to trimming and J lost 2 bases; unmatched junction nucleotides: 6. CDR1 SGHRS and CDR2 YFSETQ come from the germline V gene. The CDR3 runs to 14 residues. The CDR3 DNA follows: TGCGCCAGTAAGGACAGGGGGGTCAACTATGGCTACACCTTC. Translated, it gives CASKDRGVNYGYTF.

The rearrangement links TRBV9 to TRBJ2-5; 8 bases agree with TRBD2. This CDR3 spans 15 amino acids. After removal of 6 bases from V and 4 bases from J, the junction contained 11 bases not matched to a gene. The germline V gene encodes CDR1 SGDLS and CDR2 YYNGEE. The CDR3 sequence: CASTPGLGLAETQYF. Written as DNA, the CDR3 is TGTGCCAGCACACCGGGACTCGGACTAGCAGAGACCCAGTACTTC. Full variable domain (outside the CDR3, taken from reference TRBV9 and TRBJ2-5): DSGVTQTPKHLITATGQRVTLRCSPRSGDLSVYWYQQSLDQGLQFLIQYYNGEERAKGNILERFSAQQFPDLHSELNLSSLELGDSALYFCASTPGLGLAETQYFGPGTRLLVL.

V is TRBV9 and J is TRBJ2-2; possible D gene TRBD1, 6 bases. Trimming cost V 3 bases and J 1 base, with 16 bases left between them. This CDR3 spans 17 amino acids. CDR1 and CDR2 from the germline V gene are SGDLS and YYNGEE. The chain's CDR3 is CASSASPGQVNTGELFF. CDR3 bases: TGTGCCAGCAGCGCGAGTCCGGGACAAGTGAACACCGGGGAGCTGTTTTTT.

This CDR3 is CASSPSTGGLSGTEAFF. CDR3 sequence (DNA): TGTGCCAGCAGCCCGTCGACAGGGGGCCTGTCCGGGACTGAAGCTTTCTTT. The V and J genes are TRBV11-2 and TRBJ1-1, with TRBD1 identical over 10 bases. The length of the CDR3 is 17 residues. CDR1 and CDR2 from the germline V gene are SGHAT and FQNNGV. Trimming at V came to 5 bases and at J to 5 bases, leaving 14 bases not matched to a gene. The variable domain in full, with the rest retrieved from reference TRBV11-2 and TRBJ1-1, is EAGVAQSPRYKIIEKRQSVAFWCNPISGHATLYWYQQILGQGPKLLIQFQNNGVVDDSQLPKDRFSAERLKGVDSTLKIQPAKLEDSAVYLCASSPSTGGLSGTEAFFGQGTRLTVV.

CDR3 DNA sequence: TGTGCCAGCAGCTTGGAGGGGACTTCAGGGACCCAGTACTTC. Translation gives CASSLEGTSGTQYF. The chain links TRBV5-5 to TRBJ2-5; D may be TRBD2 (6 bases). Trimming pared 0 bases from V and 7 bases from J, leaving 13 bases between. The germline V gene encodes CDR1 SGHKS and CDR2 YYEKEE (reference sequence). This CDR3 region has 14 residues.

V gene TRBV5-4 combines with J gene TRBJ1-6, with D hard to call. The CDR3 is 14 residues long. The germline gives CDR1 SGHNT, CDR2 YYREEE (reference sequence). V lost 4 bases to trimming and J lost 10 bases, with 15 bases between them. Here the CDR3 reads CASSPGSPVSPLHF. CDR3 nucleotides: TGTGCCAGCAGCCCCGGGTCACCCGTCTCACCCCTCCACTTT.

The chain employs TRBV11-3 and TRBJ1-5; TRBD1 aligns across 7 bases. The length of the CDR3 is 16 residues. Germline assignment: CDR1 SGHNT and CDR2 YENEEA. Unmatched junction bases numbered 10, after V lost 5 bases and J lost 3 bases. The chain's CDR3 is CASSLIQGQANQPQHF. The DNA for the CDR3 is TGTGCCAGCAGCCTGATCCAAGGACAGGCCAATCAGCCCCAGCATTTT.